The rows below give T cell receptor beta chains drawn from one sample of a study of cytomegalovirus exposure and HLA in healthy donors. TCRdb keeps only in-frame clones here, not all; method: immunoSEQ multiplex PCR. Altogether fewer than 200,000 clones are present, less than 90% being singletons, with the ten largest covering roughly 1.5%. Sequencing was done on a sample of PBMCs. The receptors shown here come from a man in his forties or fifties in good health and CMV-seronegative. Each CDR3 is given with its conserved first and last residue. The D gene is left open where the match is weak. Clone sizes are given selectively: once, few, many, or a class where the clone is expanded.

D	size	V	J	DNA	CDR3
TRBD2	-	TRBV7-2	TRBJ2-7	TGTGCCAGCAGCCCCCCGGGCGGGAGCCTCTCCTACGAGCAGTACTTC	CASSPPGGSLSYEQYF
TRBD2	-	TRBV9	TRBJ2-7	TGTGCCAGCAGCCAAGGACTAGCGGGCGGCGGCGAGCAGTACTTC	CASSQGLAGGGEQYF
TRBD1	-	TRBV9	TRBJ2-1	TGTGCCAGCAGCAAAGGACAGGGGTTCTACAATGAGCAGTTCTTC	CASSKGQGFYNEQFF
-	few	TRBV2	TRBJ2-3	TGTGCCAGCAGGGCATCAGATACGCAGTATTTT	CASRASDTQYF
-	-	TRBV7-2	TRBJ2-1	TGTGCCAGCAGCTTATTCATGGGGGGAGGATCCTACAATGAGCAGTTCTTC	CASSLFMGGGSYNEQFF
-	-	TRBV21-1	TRBJ1-3	TGTGCCAGCAAGGTGAGGAACACCATATATTTT	CASKVRNTIYF
-	-	TRBV5-1	TRBJ2-7	TGCGCCAGCAGCTTCCAAGGGGAAACCTACGAGCAGTACTTC	CASSFQGETYEQYF
-	-	TRBV6-6	TRBJ1-5	TGTGCCAGCAGTTACGGGGGCGCAGCCCAGCCCCAGCATTTT	CASSYGGAAQPQHF
-	-	TRBV10-3	TRBJ2-5	TGTGCCACAACAGGGAAGGCGGGAGAGACCCAGTACTTC	CATTGKAGETQYF
-	-	TRBV5-4	TRBJ2-6	TGTGCCAGCAGCTTAGGGGGTTTTAGCTCTGGGGCCAACGTCCTGACTTTC	CASSLGGFSSGANVLTF
TRBD1	few	TRBV7-8	TRBJ1-2	TGTGCCAGCAGCTTGGGGACAGGATCTAACTATGGCTACACCTTC	CASSLGTGSNYGYTF
TRBD1	-	TRBV30	TRBJ2-7	TGTGCCTGGAGGGATGCCGGGACAGGGGGCTACGAGCAGTACTTC	CAWRDAGTGGYEQYF
-	-	TRBV5-6	TRBJ2-6	TGTGCCAGCAGCTCGCTAGCAAGTGGGGCCAACGTCCTGACTTTC	CASSSLASGANVLTF
TRBD1	once	TRBV11-3	TRBJ2-7	TGTGCCAGCAGCCCGGGACAGGGCTACGAGCAGTACTTC	CASSPGQGYEQYF
TRBD1	-	TRBV18	TRBJ2-7	TGTGCCAGCTCACCAAGACAGGGGAGTGAGCAGTACTTC	CASSPRQGSEQYF
TRBD1	-	TRBV7-9	TRBJ1-2	TGTGCCAGCAGCTCACAGGGGGTATGGGGCTACACCTTC	CASSSQGVWGYTF
-	-	TRBV7-9	TRBJ1-5	TGTTCCAGCAGCCTGCAGGGCGATCAGCCCCAGCATTTT	CSSSLQGDQPQHF
-	-	TRBV5-1	TRBJ1-4	TGCGCCAGCAGCTCTAATCCGGATTCGGGAAGACTGTTTTTT	CASSSNPDSGRLFF
TRBD2	-	TRBV7-2	TRBJ2-5	TGTGCCAGCAGCTTCGGACTAGCAAAGGAGACCCAGTACTTC	CASSFGLAKETQYF
TRBD2	-	TRBV5-6	TRBJ2-7	TGTGCCAGCAGCTCTCTAGCGGGGGGCCGCTACGAGCAGTACTTC	CASSSLAGGRYEQYF
TRBD2	-	TRBV5-1	TRBJ2-3	TGCGCCAGCAGGCCTCTAACCGGGACTAGTAAAGATACGCAGTATTTT	CASRPLTGTSKDTQYF
-	-	TRBV18	TRBJ1-4	TGTGCCAGCTCACCGCGATTGGCAACTAATGAAAAACTGTTTTTT	CASSPRLATNEKLFF
TRBD1	once	TRBV30	TRBJ1-5	TGTGCCTGGAGTTATACAGGGGGGAATCAGCCCCAGCATTTT	CAWSYTGGNQPQHF
TRBD1	-	TRBV27	TRBJ2-1	TGTGCCAGCAGCCACGGACAGGGGGTCTATGAGCAGTTCTTC	CASSHGQGVYEQFF
-	-	TRBV4-2	TRBJ1-5	TGTGCCAGCAGCCAAGTAGGTCAGGGGAATCAGCCCCAGCATTTT	CASSQVGQGNQPQHF
TRBD1	-	TRBV7-8	TRBJ2-7	TGTGCCAGCAGCTCAGCTTCCGGGACAGCAAAAGCCTACGAGCAGTACTTC	CASSSASGTAKAYEQYF
-	once	TRBV5-8	TRBJ1-4	TGTGCCAGCAGCCTTCGACAGGCTCATAATGAAAAACTGTTTTTT	CASSLRQAHNEKLFF
-	-	TRBV5-1	TRBJ2-5	TGCGCCAGCAGGCCCACACCCTCGATGTACCAAGAGACCCAGTACTTC	CASRPTPSMYQETQYF
-	-	TRBV7-2	TRBJ1-1	TGTGCCAGCAGTCAGACAGCTGTGGAAGCTTTCTTT	CASSQTAVEAFF
-	-	TRBV5-1	TRBJ1-2	TGCGCCAGCAGCGGGCAGATTAACTATGGCTACACCTTC	CASSGQINYGYTF
TRBD1	few	TRBV18	TRBJ1-4	TGTGCCAGCTCACCAAACAGGGGTTCAACTAATGAAAAACTGTTTTTT	CASSPNRGSTNEKLFF
-	-	TRBV30	TRBJ2-7	TGTGCCTGGAGTGTAGAGGGACACTTATACGAGCAGTACTTC	CAWSVEGHLYEQYF
TRBD1	-	TRBV4-2	TRBJ1-5	TGTGCCAGCAGCCAAGATGACAGGGCAAGGCAGCCCCAGCATTTT	CASSQDDRARQPQHF
TRBD2	-	TRBV6-1	TRBJ2-1	TGTGCCAGCAAGCGGGATGCGGCCTACAATGAGCAGTTCTTC	CASKRDAAYNEQFF
TRBD1	-	TRBV18	TRBJ2-3	TGTGCCAGCTCAGCAGGGGGCCCGGAGGCAGATACGCAGTATTTT	CASSAGGPEADTQYF
-	-	TRBV28	TRBJ2-7	TGTGCCAGCGGCCTTAAGACCTACGAGCAGTACTTC	CASGLKTYEQYF
TRBD2	-	TRBV7-3	TRBJ2-3	TGTGCCAGCAGCCCCAAGGTACTAGCGGGGAGCACAGATACGCAGTATTTT	CASSPKVLAGSTDTQYF
TRBD1	-	TRBV28	TRBJ2-1	TGTGCCAGCAGCCCGAACAGGGGGTTGTACAATGAGCAGTTCTTC	CASSPNRGLYNEQFF
-	once	TRBV7-2	TRBJ2-7	TGTGCCAGCAGCTTGCCATCAACATCCTACGAGCAGTACTTC	CASSLPSTSYEQYF